This entry is about one T cell receptor (beta chain). The antigen remains undetermined. Library construction for TCR beta used iRepertoire HTBI primers and Arm-PCR of CDR3 regions. TCRdb reprocessed the multiplex PCR reads via MiXCR and lists one record per CDR3 protein. The sample has fewer than 600,000 distinct CDR3 sequences, about 20% seen once. This sample is part of a study of regulatory T cells in long-lasting Graves disease. General study results and limits: Public clonotype sharing was higher in persistent than newly diagnosed patients. Reduced TCR diversity was observed in persistent Graves' patients versus newly diagnosed patients.

Germline trimming cut 1 base from V and 1 base from J; bases unmatched to any gene: 6. The length of the CDR3 is 15 residues. CDR1 is DFQATT and CDR2 is SNEGSKA in the germline V gene (reference sequence). The sample's time point: persistent/refractory GD, antithyroid drugs over 5 years with positive TRAb. PBMC-extracted RNA yielded the TCR library. EDTA tubes received nine milliliters of collected peripheral blood. Sample: peripheral blood mononuclear cells (PBMCs), taken when the disease was refractory, from a patient treated with antithyroid drugs. The J gene is TRBJ2-7, the V gene TRBV20-1, with 8 nucleotides matching TRBD2. This TCR was recovered from a female donor with Graves disease. CDR3 nucleotides: TGCAGTGCTAGAGCTACTAGCGGACTATCCTACGAGCAGTACTTC. It translates to CSARATSGLSYEQYF.